The clone carrying this T cell receptor beta chain turned up a few times. What it binds is not known. This sample stems from a study of human T cells and chemical hapten exposure. General study results and limits: Counts of TCRs above 1 in 1000 frequency stayed unchanged with DPC sensitization.

Time point noted: patch test 3, about 24 weeks after DPC sensitization. Described treatment: therapeutic diphenylcyclopropenone sensitization with weekly scalp DPC. TCRdb re-analysed the RACE reads in MiXCR, keeping a single row per CDR3 protein. The table records approximately 97,000 distinct CDR3 sequences, roughly a quarter of them present only once. Germline values: CDR1 MDHEN, CDR2 SYDVKM. The CDR3 runs to 15 residues. After removal of 5 bases from V and 2 bases from J, the junction contained 4 bases not matched to a gene. The chain combines TRBV28 with TRBJ2-1, with 9 bases identical to TRBD2. The sample in question was whole blood, obtained in connection with sensitization to the hapten diphenylcyclopropenone (DPC). This clonotype was sampled from a man aged 40-49 years with alopecia areata. Some clones in this sample may be carry-over from other donors' samples. For the CDR3, the DNA is TGTGCCAGCAGTCCAGTAGCGGGGGCCTACAATGAGCAGTTCTTC. Translation gives CASSPVAGAYNEQFF.